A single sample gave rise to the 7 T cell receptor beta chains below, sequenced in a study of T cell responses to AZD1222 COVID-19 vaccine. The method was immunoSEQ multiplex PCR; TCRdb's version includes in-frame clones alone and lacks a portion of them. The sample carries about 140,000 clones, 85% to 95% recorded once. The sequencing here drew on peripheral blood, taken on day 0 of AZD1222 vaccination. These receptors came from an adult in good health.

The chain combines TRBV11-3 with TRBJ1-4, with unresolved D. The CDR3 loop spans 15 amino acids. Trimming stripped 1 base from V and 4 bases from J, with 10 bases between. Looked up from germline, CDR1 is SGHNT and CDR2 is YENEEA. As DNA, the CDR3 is TGTGCCAGCAGCTTAGGGACCCTGGGTAATGAAAAACTGTTTTTT. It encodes CASSLGTLGNEKLFF.

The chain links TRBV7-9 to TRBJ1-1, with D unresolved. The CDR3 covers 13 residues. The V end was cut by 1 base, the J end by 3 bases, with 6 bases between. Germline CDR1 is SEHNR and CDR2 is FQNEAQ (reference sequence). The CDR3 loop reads CASSLVPDTEAFF. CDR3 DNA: TGTGCCAGCAGCTTAGTACCAGACACTGAAGCTTTCTTT.

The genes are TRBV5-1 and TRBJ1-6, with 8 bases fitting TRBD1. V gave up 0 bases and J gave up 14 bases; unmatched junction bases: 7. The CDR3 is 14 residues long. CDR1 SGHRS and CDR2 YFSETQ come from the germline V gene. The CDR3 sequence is CASSLEWTGNTLHF. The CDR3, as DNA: TGCGCCAGCAGCTTGGAATGGACAGGGAATACCCTCCACTTT.

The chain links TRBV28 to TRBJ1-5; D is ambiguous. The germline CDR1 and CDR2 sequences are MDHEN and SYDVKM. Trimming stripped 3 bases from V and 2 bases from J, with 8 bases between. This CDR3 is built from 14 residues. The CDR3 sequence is CASSFLRGNQPQHF. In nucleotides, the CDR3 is TGTGCCAGCAGTTTTCTTCGGGGCAATCAGCCCCAGCATTTT.

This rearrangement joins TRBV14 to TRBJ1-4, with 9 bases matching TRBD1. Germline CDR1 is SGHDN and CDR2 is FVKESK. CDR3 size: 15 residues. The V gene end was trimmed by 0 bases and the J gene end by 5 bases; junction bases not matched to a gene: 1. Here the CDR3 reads CASSQEQGANEKLFF. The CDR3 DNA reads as TGTGCCAGCAGCCAAGAACAGGGGGCGAATGAAAAACTGTTTTTT.

As DNA, the CDR3 is TGTGCCAGTAGTATCGGCGGGTTCACCGGGGAGCTGTTTTTT. Translating it yields CASSIGGFTGELFF. The chain is built from TRBV19 and TRBJ2-2; TRBD2 might be the D (5 bases). Germline loops: CDR1 LNHDA, CDR2 SQIVND (reference sequence). This CDR3 is 14 amino acids long. Trimming pared 3 bases from V and 4 bases from J, leaving 9 bases between.

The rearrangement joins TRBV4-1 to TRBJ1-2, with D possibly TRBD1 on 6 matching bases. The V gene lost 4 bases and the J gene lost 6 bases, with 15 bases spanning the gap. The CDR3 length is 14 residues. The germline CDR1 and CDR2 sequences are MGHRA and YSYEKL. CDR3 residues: CASSRSPAGDGYTF. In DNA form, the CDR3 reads TGCGCCAGCAGCCGAAGCCCGGCAGGGGATGGCTACACCTTC.